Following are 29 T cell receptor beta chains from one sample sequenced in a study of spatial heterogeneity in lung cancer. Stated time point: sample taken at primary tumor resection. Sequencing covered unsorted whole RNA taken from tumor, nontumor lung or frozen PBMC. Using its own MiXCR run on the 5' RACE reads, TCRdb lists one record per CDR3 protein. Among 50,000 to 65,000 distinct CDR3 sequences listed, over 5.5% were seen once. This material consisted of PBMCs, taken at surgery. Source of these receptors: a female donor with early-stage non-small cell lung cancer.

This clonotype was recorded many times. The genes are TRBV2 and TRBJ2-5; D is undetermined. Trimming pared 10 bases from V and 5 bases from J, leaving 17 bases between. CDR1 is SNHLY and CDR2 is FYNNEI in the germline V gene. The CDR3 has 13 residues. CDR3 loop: CATKPRIRETQYF. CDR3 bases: TGTGCCACCAAGCCGCGGATCAGGGAGACCCAGTACTTC.

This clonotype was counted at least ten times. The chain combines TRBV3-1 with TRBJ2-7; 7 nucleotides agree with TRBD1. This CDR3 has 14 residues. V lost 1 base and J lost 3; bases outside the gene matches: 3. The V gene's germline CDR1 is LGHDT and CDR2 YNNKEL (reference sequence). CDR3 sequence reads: CASSQAGTVYEQYF. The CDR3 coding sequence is TGTGCCAGCAGCCAAGCTGGGACAGTCTACGAGCAGTACTTC.

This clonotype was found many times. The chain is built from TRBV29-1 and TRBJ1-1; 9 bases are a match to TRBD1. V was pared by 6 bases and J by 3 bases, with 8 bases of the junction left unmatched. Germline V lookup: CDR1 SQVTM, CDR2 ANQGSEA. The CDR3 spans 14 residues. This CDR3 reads CSVQTTGGDTEAFF. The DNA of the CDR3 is TGCAGCGTGCAGACGACAGGGGGGGACACTGAAGCTTTCTTT.

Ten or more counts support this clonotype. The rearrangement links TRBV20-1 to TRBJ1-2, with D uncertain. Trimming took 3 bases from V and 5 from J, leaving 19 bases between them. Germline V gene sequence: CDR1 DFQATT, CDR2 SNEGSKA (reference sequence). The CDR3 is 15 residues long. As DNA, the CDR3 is TGCAGTGCTAGTATTACGCCAGGCGGAGGGTATGGCTACACCTTC. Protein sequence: CSASITPGGGYGYTF.

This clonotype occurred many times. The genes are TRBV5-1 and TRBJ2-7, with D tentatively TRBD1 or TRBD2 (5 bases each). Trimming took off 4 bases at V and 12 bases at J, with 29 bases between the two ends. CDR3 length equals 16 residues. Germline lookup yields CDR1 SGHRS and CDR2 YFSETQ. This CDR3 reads CASSPDGSGTSLGRYF. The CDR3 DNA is TGCGCCAGCAGCCCAGACGGTTCCGGGACCAGTCTTGGTCGGTACTTC.

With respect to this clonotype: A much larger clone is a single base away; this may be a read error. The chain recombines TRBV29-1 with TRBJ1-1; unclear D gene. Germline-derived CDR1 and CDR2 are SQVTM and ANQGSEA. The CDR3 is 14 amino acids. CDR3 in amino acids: CSVDRTAMLGKALF. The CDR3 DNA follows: TGCAGCGTTGACAGGACTGCTATGTTAGGGAAAGCTTTGTTT.

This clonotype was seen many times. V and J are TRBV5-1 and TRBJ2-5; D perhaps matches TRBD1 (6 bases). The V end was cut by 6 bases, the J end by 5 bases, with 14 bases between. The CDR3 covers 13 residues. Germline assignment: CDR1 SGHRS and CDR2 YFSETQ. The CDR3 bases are TGCGCCAGCATGTTCGGGACATTGGAGACCCAGTACTTC. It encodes CASMFGTLETQYF.

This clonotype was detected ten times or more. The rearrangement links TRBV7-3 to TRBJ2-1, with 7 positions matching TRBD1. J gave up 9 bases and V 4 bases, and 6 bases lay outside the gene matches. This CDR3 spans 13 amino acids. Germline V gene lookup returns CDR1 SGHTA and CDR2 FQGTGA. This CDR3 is CASSWTGVGEQFF. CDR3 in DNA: TGTGCCAGCAGCTGGACAGGAGTCGGTGAGCAGTTCTTC.

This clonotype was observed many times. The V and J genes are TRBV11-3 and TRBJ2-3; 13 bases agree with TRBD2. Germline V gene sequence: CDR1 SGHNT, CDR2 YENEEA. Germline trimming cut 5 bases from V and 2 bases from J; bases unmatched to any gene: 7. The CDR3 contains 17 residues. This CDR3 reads CASSTRTSGGYTDTQYF. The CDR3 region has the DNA TGTGCCAGCAGCACGCGGACTAGCGGGGGATACACAGATACGCAGTATTTT.

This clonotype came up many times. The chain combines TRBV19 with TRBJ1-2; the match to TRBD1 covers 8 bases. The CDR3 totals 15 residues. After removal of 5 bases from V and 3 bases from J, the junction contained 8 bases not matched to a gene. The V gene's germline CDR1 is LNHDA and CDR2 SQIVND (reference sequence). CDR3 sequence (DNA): TGTGCCAGTAGTGGGGATTCGACAGGGGACTATGGCTACACCTTC. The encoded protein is CASSGDSTGDYGYTF.

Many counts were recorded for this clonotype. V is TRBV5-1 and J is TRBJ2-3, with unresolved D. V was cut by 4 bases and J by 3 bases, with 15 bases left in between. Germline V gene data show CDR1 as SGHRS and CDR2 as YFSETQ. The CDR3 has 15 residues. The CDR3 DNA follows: TGCGCCAGCAGCGGAACGAGCTTCGGGACAGATACGCAGTATTTT. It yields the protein CASSGTSFGTDTQYF.

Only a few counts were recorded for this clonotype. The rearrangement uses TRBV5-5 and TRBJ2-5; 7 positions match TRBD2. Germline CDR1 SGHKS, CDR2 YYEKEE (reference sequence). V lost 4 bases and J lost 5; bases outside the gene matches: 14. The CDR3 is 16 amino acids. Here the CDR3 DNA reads TGTGCCAGCAGCCCCGGAGGTGGACTAGTGAGGGAGACCCAGTACTTC. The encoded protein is CASSPGGGLVRETQYF.

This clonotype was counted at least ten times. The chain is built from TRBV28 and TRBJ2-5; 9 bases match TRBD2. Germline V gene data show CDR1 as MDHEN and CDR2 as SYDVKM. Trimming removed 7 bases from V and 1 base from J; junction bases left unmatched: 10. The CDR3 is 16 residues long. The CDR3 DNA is TGTGCCAGCACCTCCACGGGACTAGCCGTCCAAGAGACCCAGTACTTC. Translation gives CASTSTGLAVQETQYF.

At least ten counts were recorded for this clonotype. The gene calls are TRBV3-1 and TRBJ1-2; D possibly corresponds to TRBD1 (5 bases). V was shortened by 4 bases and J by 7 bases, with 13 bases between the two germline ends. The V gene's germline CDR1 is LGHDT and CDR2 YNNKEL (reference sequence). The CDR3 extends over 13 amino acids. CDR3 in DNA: TGTGCCAGCAGCCTCGGTGGAGACAGTGGCTACACCTTC. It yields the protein CASSLGGDSGYTF.

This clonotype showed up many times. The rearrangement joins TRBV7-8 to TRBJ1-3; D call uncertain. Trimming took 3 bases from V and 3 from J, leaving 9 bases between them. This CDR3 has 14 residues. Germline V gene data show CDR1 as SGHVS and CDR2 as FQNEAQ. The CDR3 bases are TGTGCCAGCAGCTTGGCCTTTGATGGAAACACCATATATTTT. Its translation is CASSLAFDGNTIYF.

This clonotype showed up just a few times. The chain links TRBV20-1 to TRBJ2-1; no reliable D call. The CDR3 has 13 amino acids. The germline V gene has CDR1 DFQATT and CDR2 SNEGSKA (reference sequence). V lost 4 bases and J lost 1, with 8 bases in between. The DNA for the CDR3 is TGCAGTGCTATTCCTAGGTCCTACAATGAGCAGTTCTTC. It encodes CSAIPRSYNEQFF.

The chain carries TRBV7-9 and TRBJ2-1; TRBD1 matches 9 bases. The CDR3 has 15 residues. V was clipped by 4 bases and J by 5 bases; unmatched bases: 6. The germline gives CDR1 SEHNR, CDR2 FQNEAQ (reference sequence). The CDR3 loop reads CASSSNRGPNNEQFF. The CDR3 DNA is TGTGCCAGCAGCTCGAACAGGGGGCCGAACAATGAGCAGTTCTTC.

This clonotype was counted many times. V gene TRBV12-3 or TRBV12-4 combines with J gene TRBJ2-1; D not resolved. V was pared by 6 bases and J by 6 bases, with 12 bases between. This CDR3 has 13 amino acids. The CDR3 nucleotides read TGTGCCAGCAGCCGAACCCACAGCAATGAGCAGTTCTTC. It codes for CASSRTHSNEQFF.

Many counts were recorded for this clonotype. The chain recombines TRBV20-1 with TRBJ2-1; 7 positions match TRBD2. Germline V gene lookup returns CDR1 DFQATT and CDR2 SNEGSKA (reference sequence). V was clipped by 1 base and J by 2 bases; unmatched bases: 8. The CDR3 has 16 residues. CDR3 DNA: TGCAGTGCTAGAGGGGAGGGAAAGCGAGCCTACAATGAGCAGTTCTTC. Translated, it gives CSARGEGKRAYNEQFF.

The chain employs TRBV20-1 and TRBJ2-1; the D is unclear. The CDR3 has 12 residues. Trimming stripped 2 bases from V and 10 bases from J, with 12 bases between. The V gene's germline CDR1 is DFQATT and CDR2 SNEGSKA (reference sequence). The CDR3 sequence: CSARPLWREQFF. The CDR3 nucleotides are TGCAGTGCTAGACCTCTCTGGCGGGAGCAGTTCTTC.

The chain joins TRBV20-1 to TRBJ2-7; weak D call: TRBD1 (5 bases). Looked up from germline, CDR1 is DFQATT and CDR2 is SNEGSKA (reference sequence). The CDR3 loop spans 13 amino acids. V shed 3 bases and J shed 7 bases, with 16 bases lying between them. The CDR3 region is CSASSPDTLEQYF. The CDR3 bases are TGCAGTGCTAGTTCTCCGGACACTTTGGAGCAGTACTTC.

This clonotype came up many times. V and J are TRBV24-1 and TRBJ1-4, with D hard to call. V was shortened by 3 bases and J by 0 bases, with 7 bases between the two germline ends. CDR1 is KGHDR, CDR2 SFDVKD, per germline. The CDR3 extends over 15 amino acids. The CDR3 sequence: CATSDARTTNEKLFF. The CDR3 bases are TGTGCCACCAGTGATGCCCGGACAACTAATGAAAAACTGTTTTTT.

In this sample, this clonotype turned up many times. For the CDR3, the DNA is TGCGCCAGCTCCTCCCGACAGGGTCTCTTGGATACGCAGTATTTT. It codes for CASSSRQGLLDTQYF. The V gene is TRBV4-3, the J gene TRBJ2-3; 7 bases line up with TRBD1. V was clipped by 8 bases and J by 6 bases; unmatched bases: 14. The germline V gene encodes CDR1 LGHNA and CDR2 YSLEER. There are 15 residues in the CDR3.

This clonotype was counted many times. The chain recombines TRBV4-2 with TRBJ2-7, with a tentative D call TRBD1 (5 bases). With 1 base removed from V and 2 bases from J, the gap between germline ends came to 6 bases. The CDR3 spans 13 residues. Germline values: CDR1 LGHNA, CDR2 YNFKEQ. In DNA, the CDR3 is TGTGCCAGCAGCCAAGGGACAACCTACGAGCAGTACTTC. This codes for CASSQGTTYEQYF.

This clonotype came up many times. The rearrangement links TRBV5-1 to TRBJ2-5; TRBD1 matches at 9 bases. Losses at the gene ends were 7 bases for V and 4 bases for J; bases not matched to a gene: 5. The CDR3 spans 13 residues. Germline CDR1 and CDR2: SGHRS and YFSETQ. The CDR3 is CASGQGTTETQYF. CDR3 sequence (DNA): TGCGCCAGCGGACAGGGGACAACAGAGACCCAGTACTTC.

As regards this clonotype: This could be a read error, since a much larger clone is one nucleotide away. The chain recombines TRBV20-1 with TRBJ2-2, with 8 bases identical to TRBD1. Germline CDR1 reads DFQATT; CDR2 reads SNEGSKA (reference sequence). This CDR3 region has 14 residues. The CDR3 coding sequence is TGCAGTGCTAGAGACAGGGGGCAGGCCGGGGAGCTGTCTTTT. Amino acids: CSARDRGQAGELSF.

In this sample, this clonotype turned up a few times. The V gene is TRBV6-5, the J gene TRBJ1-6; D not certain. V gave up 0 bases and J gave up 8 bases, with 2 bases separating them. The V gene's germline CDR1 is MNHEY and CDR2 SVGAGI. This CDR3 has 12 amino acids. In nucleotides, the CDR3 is TGTGCCAGCAGTTACTCGGATTCACCCCTCCACTTT. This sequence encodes CASSYSDSPLHF.

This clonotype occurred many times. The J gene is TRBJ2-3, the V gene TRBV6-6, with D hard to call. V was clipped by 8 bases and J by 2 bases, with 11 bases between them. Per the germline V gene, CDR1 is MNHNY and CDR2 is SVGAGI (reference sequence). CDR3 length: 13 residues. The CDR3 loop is CASGLSHTDTQYF. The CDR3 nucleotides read TGTGCCAGCGGTCTCTCGCACACAGATACGCAGTATTTT.

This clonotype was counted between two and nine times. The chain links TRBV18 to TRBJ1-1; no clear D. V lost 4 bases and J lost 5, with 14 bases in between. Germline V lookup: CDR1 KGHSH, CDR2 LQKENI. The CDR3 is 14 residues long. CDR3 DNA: TGTGCCAGCTCACTACCACCTGAGGGTACTGAAGCTTTCTTT. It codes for CASSLPPEGTEAFF.